Below, 7 T cell receptor beta chains from the same sample are listed, as sequenced in a study of CD8+ T cells in alopecia areata (dated by TCRdb to 2016 to 2018). The sample's treatment or condition label, decoded: oral pan-JAK inhibitor, 5-10 mg twice daily. Library preparation was by the immunoSEQ multiplex PCR assay. RNA was extracted from all samples and reverse transcribed into cDNA, which served as template for TCR sequencing. The table comes from immuneACCESS by way of TCRdb, which keeps in-frame sequences with V and J called. Part of the clones is missing from these tables; in studies checked, under half for an unresolved V gene and the rest for unknown reasons. The sample table contains approximately 220,000 clones; only one count was recorded for 35% to 40% of them. The ten largest clones represent 0.45% to 0.55% of the sample. The specimen was CD4+ T cells sorted from blood, collected at roughly week 30, from a patient treated with tofacitinib. All receptors derive from a human donor with alopecia areata.

J is TRBJ1-6 and V is TRBV5-4; weak D call: TRBD1 (6 bases). The CDR3 is 14 residues long. Germline lookup yields CDR1 SGHNT and CDR2 YYREEE (reference sequence). V was shortened by 5 bases and J by 5 bases, with 11 bases between the two germline ends. CDR3 DNA: TGTGCCAGCAGGACAGGCCAACATAATTCACCCCTCCACTTT. It encodes CASRTGQHNSPLHF.

This clone was seen a handful of times. The chain recombines TRBV30 with TRBJ2-1; D call uncertain. The CDR3 extends over 11 amino acids. V shed 2 bases and J shed 3 bases, with 2 bases lying between them. Looked up from germline, CDR1 is GTSNPN and CDR2 is SVGIG (reference sequence). As DNA, the CDR3 is TGTGCCTGGAGTTACTACAATGAGCAGTTCTTC. Amino acids: CAWSYYNEQFF. Variable domain in full (rest from reference TRBV30 and TRBJ2-1): SQTIHQWPATLVQPVGSPLSLECTVEGTSNPNLYWYRQAAGRGLQLLFYSVGIGQISSEVPQNLSASRPQDRQFILSSKKLLLSDSGFYLCAWSYYNEQFFGPGTRLTVL.

The rearrangement uses TRBV5-1 and TRBJ1-4; 8 bases align to TRBD1. The germline gives CDR1 SGHRS, CDR2 YFSETQ. The CDR3 is made up of 14 amino acids. Trimming cost V 4 bases and J 8 bases; bases outside gene matches: 7. The CDR3 region has the DNA TGCGCCAGCAGCCAGGGACAGGTTGGCGAAAAACTGTTTTTT. Encoded protein: CASSQGQVGEKLFF. The variable domain in full, completed from reference TRBV5-1 and TRBJ1-4, reads KAGVTQTPRYLIKTRGQQVTLSCSPISGHRSVSWYQQTPGQGLQFLFEYFSETQRNKGNFPGRFSGRQFSNSRSEMNVSTLELGDSALYLCASSQGQVGEKLFFGSGTQLSVL.

This clone was observed a handful of times. The chain combines TRBV18 with TRBJ1-1; 7 bases map to TRBD1. This CDR3 has 15 residues. Trimming removed 3 bases from V and 5 bases from J; junction bases left unmatched: 9. Germline CDR1 KGHSH, CDR2 LQKENI. The CDR3 nucleotides read TGTGCCAGCTCACCCACACAGGGGACGGGGACTGAAGCTTTCTTT. Translating gives CASSPTQGTGTEAFF.

The chain carries TRBV7-9 and TRBJ2-2, with D perhaps matching TRBD2 (6 bases). The CDR3 runs 16 residues. In germline, CDR1 is SEHNR, CDR2 FQNEAQ (reference sequence). The germline V and J ends were trimmed by 5 bases and 0 bases, with 13 bases remaining between them. In DNA, the CDR3 is TGTGCCAGCAGCCAGGGACTCGCCGCGAACACCGGGGAGCTGTTTTTT. Protein: CASSQGLAANTGELFF. The whole variable domain, filled in from reference TRBV7-9 and TRBJ2-2, reads DTGVSQNPRHKITKRGQNVTFRCDPISEHNRLYWYRQTLGQGPEFLTYFQNEAQLEKSRLLSDRFSAERPKGSFSTLEIQRTEQGDSAMYLCASSQGLAANTGELFFGEGSRLTVL.

V usage is TRBV7-2 and J usage is TRBJ2-1; D tentatively reads TRBD1 or TRBD2 (5 bases each). Germline CDR1 and CDR2: SGHTA and FQGNSA. Trimming took off 11 bases at V and 0 bases at J, with 5 bases between the two ends. This CDR3 has 11 amino acids. The DNA of the CDR3 is TGTGCCGGGGGCTCCTACAATGAGCAGTTCTTC. Protein: CAGGSYNEQFF.

J is TRBJ2-7 and V is TRBV10-3, with D possibly TRBD1 on 5 matching bases. Germline V lookup: CDR1 ENHRY, CDR2 SYGVKD. The CDR3 spans 14 residues. V was cut by 7 bases and J by 2 bases, with 15 bases left in between. DNA of the CDR3: TGTGCCATCACCAAGGGGCAGGGCGCCTACGAGCAGTACTTC. Translated: CAITKGQGAYEQYF.